Following are 8 T cell receptor beta chains from one sample sequenced in a study of blood T cell repertoires in COVID-19. The table came from immunoSEQ multiplex PCR; TCRdb's copy has only in-frame clones and leaves some out. The data show about 61,000 clones, about nine tenths seen once. The specimen was peripheral blood. These receptors were obtained from a woman aged 45-59 years with active or convalescent COVID-19.

This clone was counted once. CDR3 region: CASSFWDRGRNEQFF. The CDR3 nucleotides are TGTGCCAGCAGCTTCTGGGACAGGGGACGAAACGAGCAGTTCTTC. The chain links TRBV7-9 to TRBJ2-1, with 10 bases lining up with TRBD1. The V gene end was trimmed by 3 bases and the J gene end by 10 bases; junction bases not matched to a gene: 9. This CDR3 spans 15 amino acids. The V gene's germline CDR1 is SEHNR and CDR2 FQNEAQ (reference sequence). The variable domain in full, with the rest retrieved from reference TRBV7-9 and TRBJ2-1, is DTGVSQNPRHKITKRGQNVTFRCDPISEHNRLYWYRQTLGQGPEFLTYFQNEAQLEKSRLLSDRFSAERPKGSFSTLEIQRTEQGDSAMYLCASSFWDRGRNEQFFGPGTRLTVL.

The V gene is TRBV4-2, the J gene TRBJ1-1; D is possibly TRBD1 (6 bases). This CDR3 has 15 amino acids. Germline V gives CDR1 LGHNA, CDR2 YNFKEQ. V lost 0 bases to trimming and J lost 1 base, with 9 bases between them. The CDR3 coding sequence is TGTGCCAGCAGCCAAGATACAGGGCCGAACACTGAAGCTTTCTTT. Its translation is CASSQDTGPNTEAFF.

The chain is built from TRBV24-1 and TRBJ2-5; maybe TRBD2 (5 bases). Trimming shortened V by 0 bases and J by 2 bases, and 15 bases separated the two germline ends. CDR3 length equals 17 residues. The germline gives CDR1 KGHDR, CDR2 SFDVKD. The CDR3: CATSDLSPGKGQETQYF. The CDR3 DNA reads TGTGCCACCAGTGATTTGTCCCCCGGGAAGGGACAAGAGACCCAGTACTTC.

V usage is TRBV5-6 and J usage is TRBJ2-7, with 9 bases fitting TRBD1. The CDR3 has 13 amino acids. V lost 6 bases to trimming and J lost 4 bases; unmatched junction nucleotides: 5. Germline CDR1 reads SGHDT; CDR2 reads YYEEEE. The CDR3, as DNA: TGTGCCAGCACCATGGACAGGGGATACGAGCAGTACTTC. It is translated as CASTMDRGYEQYF.

CDR3 loop: CASSLPQGSTYEQYF. The CDR3 region has the DNA TGCGCCAGCAGCCTACCACAGGGGTCGACCTACGAGCAGTACTTC. The V call is TRBV5-1, the J call TRBJ2-7; 7 nucleotides line up with TRBD1. With V trimmed by 4 bases and J by 2 bases, 9 bases remained unmatched. From germline, CDR1 is SGHRS and CDR2 YFSETQ. The CDR3 has 15 amino acids.

The J gene is TRBJ2-1, the V gene TRBV18, with a tentative D call TRBD2 (6 bases). V was shortened by 2 bases and J by 4 bases, with 9 bases between the two germline ends. CDR1 KGHSH and CDR2 LQKENI come from the germline V gene. The CDR3 sequence is 14 residues long. CDR3 in DNA: TGTGCCAGCTCACCAGGGGGGATGTACAATGAGCAGTTCTTC. As protein: CASSPGGMYNEQFF.

The chain has TRBV11-2 and TRBJ1-1; tentative D call: TRBD1 (6 bases). The CDR3 is made up of 16 amino acids. Germline assignment: CDR1 SGHAT and CDR2 FQNNGV. With 5 bases removed from V and 1 base from J, the gap between germline ends came to 17 bases. CDR3 protein: CASSPGGGGANTEAFF. Written as DNA, the CDR3 is TGTGCCAGCAGCCCGGGGGGCGGGGGCGCGAACACTGAAGCTTTCTTT.

V gene TRBV7-9 combines with J gene TRBJ2-7, with 7 bases aligning to TRBD1. The trim removed 4 bases at V and 0 bases at J, leaving 9 bases unmatched. Looked up from germline, CDR1 is SEHNR and CDR2 is FQNEAQ (reference sequence). This CDR3 comprises 16 residues. This chain's CDR3 is CASSSAGGGGSYEQYF. The CDR3 DNA is TGTGCCAGCAGCTCAGCAGGGGGTGGCGGCTCCTACGAGCAGTACTTC.